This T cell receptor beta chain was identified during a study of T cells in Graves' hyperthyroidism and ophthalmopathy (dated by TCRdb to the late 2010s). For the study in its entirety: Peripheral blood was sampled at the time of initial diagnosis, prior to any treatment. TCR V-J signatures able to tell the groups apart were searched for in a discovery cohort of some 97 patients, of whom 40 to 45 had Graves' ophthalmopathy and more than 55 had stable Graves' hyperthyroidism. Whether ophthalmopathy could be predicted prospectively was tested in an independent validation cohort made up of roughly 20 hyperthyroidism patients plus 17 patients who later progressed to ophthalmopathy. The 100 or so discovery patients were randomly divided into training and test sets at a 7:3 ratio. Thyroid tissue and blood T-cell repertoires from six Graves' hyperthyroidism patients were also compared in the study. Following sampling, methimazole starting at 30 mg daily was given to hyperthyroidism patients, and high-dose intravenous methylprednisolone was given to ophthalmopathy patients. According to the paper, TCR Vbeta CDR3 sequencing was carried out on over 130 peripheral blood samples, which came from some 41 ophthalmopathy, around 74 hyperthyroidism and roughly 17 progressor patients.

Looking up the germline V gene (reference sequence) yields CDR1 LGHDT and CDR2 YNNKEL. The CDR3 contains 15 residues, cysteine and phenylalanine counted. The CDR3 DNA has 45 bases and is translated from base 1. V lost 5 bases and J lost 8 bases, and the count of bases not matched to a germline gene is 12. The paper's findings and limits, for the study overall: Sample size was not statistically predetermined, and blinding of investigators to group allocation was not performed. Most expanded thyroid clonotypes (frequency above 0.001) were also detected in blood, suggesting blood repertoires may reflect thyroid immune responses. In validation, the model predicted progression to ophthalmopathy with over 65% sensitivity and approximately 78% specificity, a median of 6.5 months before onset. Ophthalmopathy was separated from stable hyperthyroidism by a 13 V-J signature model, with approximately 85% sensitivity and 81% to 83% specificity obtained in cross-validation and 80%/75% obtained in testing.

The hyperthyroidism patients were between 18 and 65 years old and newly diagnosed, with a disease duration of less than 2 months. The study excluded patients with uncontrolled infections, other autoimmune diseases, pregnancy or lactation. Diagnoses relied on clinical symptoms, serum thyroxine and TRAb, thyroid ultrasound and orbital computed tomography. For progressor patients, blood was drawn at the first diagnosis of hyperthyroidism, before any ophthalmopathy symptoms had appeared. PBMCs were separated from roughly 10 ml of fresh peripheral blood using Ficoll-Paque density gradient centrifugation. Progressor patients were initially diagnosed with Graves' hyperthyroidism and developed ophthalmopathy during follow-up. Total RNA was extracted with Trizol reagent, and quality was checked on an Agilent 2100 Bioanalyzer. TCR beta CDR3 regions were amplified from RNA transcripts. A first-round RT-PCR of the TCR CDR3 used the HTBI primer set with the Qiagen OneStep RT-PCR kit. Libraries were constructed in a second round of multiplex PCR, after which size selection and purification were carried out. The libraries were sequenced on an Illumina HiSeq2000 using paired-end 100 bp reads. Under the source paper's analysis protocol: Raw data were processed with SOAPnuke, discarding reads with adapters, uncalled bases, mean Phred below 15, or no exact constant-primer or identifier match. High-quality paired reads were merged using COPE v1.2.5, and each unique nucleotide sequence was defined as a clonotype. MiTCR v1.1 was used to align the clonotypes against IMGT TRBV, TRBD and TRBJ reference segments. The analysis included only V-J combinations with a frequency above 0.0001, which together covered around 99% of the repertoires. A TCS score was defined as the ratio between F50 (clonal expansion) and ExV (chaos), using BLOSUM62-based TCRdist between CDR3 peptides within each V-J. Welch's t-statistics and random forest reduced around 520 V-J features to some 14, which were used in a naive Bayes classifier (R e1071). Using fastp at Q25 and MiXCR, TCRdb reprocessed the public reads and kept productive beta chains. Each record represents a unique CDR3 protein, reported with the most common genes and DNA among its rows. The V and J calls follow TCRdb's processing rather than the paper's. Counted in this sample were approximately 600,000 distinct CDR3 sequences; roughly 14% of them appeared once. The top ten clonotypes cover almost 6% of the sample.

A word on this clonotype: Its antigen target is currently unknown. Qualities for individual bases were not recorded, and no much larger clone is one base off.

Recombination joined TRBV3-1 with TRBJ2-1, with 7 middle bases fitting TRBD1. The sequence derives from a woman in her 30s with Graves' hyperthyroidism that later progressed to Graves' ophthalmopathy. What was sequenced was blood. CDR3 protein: CASSYQQGSVDEQFF. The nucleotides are TGTGCCAGCAGCTACCAACAGGGGAGTGTGGATGAGCAGTTCTTC.